This T cell receptor (beta chain) is drawn from a study of cytomegalovirus exposure and HLA in healthy donors. On the study more broadly: Samples from HLA-typed donors yielded approximately 80 million unique TCRs in an early data release.

Vbeta (60) and Jbeta (13) primers were used in the PCR. The data were produced by immunoSEQ multiplex PCR, yet TCRdb's version contains in-frame clones alone and is incomplete. The sample holds 150,000 to 200,000 clones, over 70% seen once. V lost 0 bases and J lost 6, with 14 bases in between. This CDR3 has 15 residues. The V gene's germline CDR1 is SGHNT and CDR2 YYREEE (reference sequence). The clonotype originates from a woman aged 25 to 39 in good health and CMV-seronegative. Sequencing was performed on PBMCs. The chain uses TRBV5-4 and TRBJ2-3, with a possible D match to TRBD2 (5 bases). The CDR3 region is CASSLDTRAADTQYF. CDR3 sequence (DNA): TGTGCCAGCAGCTTGGATACTAGGGCGGCGGATACGCAGTATTTT.